The next 20 T cell receptor beta chains were all read from a single sample in a study of molecular identifiers for immune sequencing clone quantification (dated by TCRdb to 2016 to 2018). Library generation was performed with PCR. The listed sequencing device is NextSeq 500. TCRdb trimmed public reads at Q25 via fastp, called clones via MiXCR and kept in-frame beta chains. CDR3 protein duplicates are merged, each entry listing the most common genes and DNA. Across this sample there are 300,000 to 400,000 distinct CDR3 sequences, with over 20% seen only once. The top ten constitute roughly 0.7% of the sample. Material: naive CD8+ T cells from blood, with Jurkat cell RNA spiked in. Explained via the paper, the cell subset or site label denotes: FACS-sorted CD8+CD4-CCR7+CD45RA+ naive T cells. The receptor source for this set is a human donor in good health. Some libraries in this study had Jurkat cell RNA spiked in.

The rearrangement joins TRBV9 to TRBJ2-5; the match to TRBD2 covers 11 bases. This CDR3 comprises 15 residues. Germline loops: CDR1 SGDLS, CDR2 YYNGEE. Germline trimming cut 0 bases from V and 9 bases from J; bases unmatched to any gene: 7. CDR3 sequence reads: CASSVELAGVEPQYF. CDR3 sequence (DNA): TGTGCCAGCAGCGTAGAACTAGCGGGAGTCGAGCCCCAGTACTTC.

This chain links TRBV7-2 with TRBJ1-2, with 7 bases matching TRBD1. Looked up from germline, CDR1 is SGHTA and CDR2 is FQGNSA. Trimming took 5 bases from V and 2 from J; bases not matched to a gene: 11. The length of the CDR3 is 16 residues. CDR3 region: CASSILTGDPNYGYTF. CDR3 coding DNA: TGTGCCAGCAGCATACTTACAGGGGACCCGAACTATGGCTACACCTTC.

This clonotype was detected ten times or more. The rearrangement uses TRBV28 and TRBJ2-5; 14 bases line up with TRBD2. Trimming at V came to 6 bases and at J to 2 bases, leaving 11 bases not matched to a gene. CDR3 length equals 18 residues. Germline CDR1 and CDR2: MDHEN and SYDVKM. CDR3 sequence reads: CASREPGLAGVPQETQYF. CDR3 DNA: TGTGCCAGCAGGGAGCCGGGACTAGCGGGAGTTCCTCAAGAGACCCAGTACTTC.

At least ten counts were recorded for this clonotype. The chain has TRBV7-9 and TRBJ1-1, with D unresolved. Trimming removed 3 bases at V and 4 bases at J, with 9 bases between. This CDR3 has 13 residues. The germline gives CDR1 SEHNR, CDR2 FQNEAQ (reference sequence). In DNA, the CDR3 is TGTGCCAGCAGCTTGGGAGGGATCACTGAAGCTTTCTTT. This translates into CASSLGGITEAFF.

With regard to this clonotype: A much larger clonotype is one base distant, so this may be a read error. The chain has TRBV7-9 and TRBJ1-1, with no clear D. Germline CDR1 and CDR2: SEHNR and FQNEAQ (reference sequence). The CDR3 covers 14 residues. The CDR3 DNA sequence: TGTGCCAGCAGCTTAGCGGATATGAACACTGAAGCTTCCTTT. Protein product: CASSLADMNTEASF.

Points on this clonotype: A single base separates this from a much larger clone, so it may be a read error. This chain uses TRBV7-9 with TRBJ2-1, with 10 bases matching TRBD2. The germline V gene has CDR1 SEHNR and CDR2 FQNEAQ (reference sequence). The CDR3 has 14 residues. CDR3 sequence: CASKTSGIYNGQFF. Here the CDR3 DNA reads TGTGCCAGCAAAACTAGCGGGATCTACAATGGGCAGTTCTTC.

This clonotype turned up a few times. The rearrangement joins TRBV7-9 to TRBJ2-3; 14 nucleotides match TRBD2. The CDR3 consists of 16 residues. The V segment lost 3 bases and the J segment 6 bases; nucleotides outside the gene matches: 5. The germline V gene encodes CDR1 SEHNR and CDR2 FQNEAQ (reference sequence). CDR3 bases: TGTGCCAGCAGCTTGGGGACTAGCGGGAGCTGGGATACGCAGTATTTT. Translating gives CASSLGTSGSWDTQYF.

The chain combines TRBV7-9 with TRBJ1-1; D is ambiguous. Per germline, CDR1 SEHNR and CDR2 FQNEAQ (reference sequence). Between the trimmed V and J ends, which lost 0 bases and 12 bases, there was a span of 17 bases. The CDR3 extends over 14 amino acids. CDR3 in amino acids: CASSLAEDGRETFF. As DNA, the CDR3 is TGTGCCAGCAGCTTAGCAGAAGATGGCAGAGAGACTTTCTTT.

This chain links TRBV2 with TRBJ2-4; D not resolved. The CDR3 totals 14 residues. Germline V gives CDR1 SNHLY, CDR2 FYNNEI. Trimming took 0 bases from V and 3 from J, leaving 6 bases between them. This CDR3 is CASSEAFGKNIQYF. The CDR3 DNA reads TGTGCCAGCAGTGAAGCCTTTGGCAAAAACATTCAGTACTTC.

In its sample, this clonotype was seen many times. CDR3 sequence: CSARGTQDTEAFF. The CDR3 coding sequence is TGCAGTGCTAGGGGGACCCAAGACACTGAAGCTTTCTTT. The V gene is TRBV20-1, the J gene TRBJ1-1, with D perhaps matching TRBD1 (5 bases). The CDR3 consists of 13 residues. The ends were cut back, 3 bases at V and 3 bases at J, with 11 bases in the middle. The germline CDR1 and CDR2 sequences are DFQATT and SNEGSKA (reference sequence).

At least ten counts were recorded for this clonotype. This chain links TRBV29-1 with TRBJ1-5, with D possibly being TRBD1 (5 bases). V lost 6 bases and J 7 bases, leaving 13 bases between the germline ends. The CDR3 runs 12 residues. Germline V gene sequence: CDR1 SQVTM, CDR2 ANQGSEA. Written as DNA, the CDR3 is TGCAGCGTCGAGGACAACGGCCAGCCCCAGCATTTT. Protein product: CSVEDNGQPQHF.

This clonotype was detected only a few times. A single base separates this from a much larger clone, so it may be a read error. This chain links TRBV29-1 with TRBJ2-3; D possibly corresponds to TRBD2 (5 bases). V was trimmed by 5 bases and J by 2 bases, leaving 17 bases between them. The germline V gene has CDR1 SQVTM and CDR2 ANQGSEA. CDR3 size: 15 residues. Here the CDR3 reads CSVRGLVEFTDTQYF. For the CDR3, the DNA is TGCAGCGTTCGGGGATTGGTGGAATTCACAGATACGCAGTATTTT.

This clonotype was detected a few times. The chain combines TRBV6-5 with TRBJ1-1, with TRBD1 matching over 9 bases. CDR1 and CDR2 (germline): MNHEY, SVGAGI. The CDR3 consists of 13 residues. The ends lost 6 bases at V and 6 bases at J; junction bases unmatched: 5. CDR3 sequence: CASSGTGTSEAFF. The CDR3 DNA follows: TGTGCCAGCAGCGGGACAGGGACTTCTGAAGCTTTCTTT.

This clonotype has only a few counts. This chain links TRBV14 with TRBJ2-7; 7 bases are a match to TRBD1. CDR3 size: 14 residues. In germline, CDR1 is SGHDN, CDR2 FVKESK. Trimming removed 5 bases from V and 2 bases from J; junction bases left unmatched: 6. The chain's CDR3 is CASSTGVLTYEQYF. As DNA, the CDR3 is TGTGCCAGCAGCACAGGGGTACTCACCTACGAGCAGTACTTC.

The V and J genes are TRBV4-3 and TRBJ1-3; D is perhaps TRBD1 (6 bases). This CDR3 comprises 17 residues. Between the trimmed V and J ends, which lost 0 bases and 0 bases, there was a span of 12 bases. Germline CDR1 is LGHNA and CDR2 is YSLEER. CDR3 in DNA: TGCGCCAGCAGCCAAGATAGGGCGGACAGCTCTGGAAACACCATATATTTT. Protein product: CASSQDRADSSGNTIYF.

This clonotype was counted at least ten times. The chain uses TRBV7-2 and TRBJ2-1, with TRBD2 matching 9 bases. This CDR3 is built from 15 residues. Germline assignment: CDR1 SGHTA and CDR2 FQGNSA. Germline trimming cut 0 bases from V and 7 bases from J; bases unmatched to any gene: 4. CDR3 nucleotides: TGTGCCAGCAGCTTAGCGGGCGGGGGGGCTAATGAGCAGTTCTTC. Its protein is CASSLAGGGANEQFF.

The chain combines TRBV7-9 with TRBJ1-1; no reliable D call. V lost 5 bases and J 3 bases, leaving 16 bases between the germline ends. The CDR3 has 15 residues. Per the germline V gene, CDR1 is SEHNR and CDR2 is FQNEAQ (reference sequence). In DNA, the CDR3 is TGTGCCAGCAGCGCCTCAAAGAATTGGGACACTGAAGCTTTCTTT. This translates into CASSASKNWDTEAFF.

The genes are TRBV20-1 and TRBJ1-2, with TRBD1 matching over 8 bases. This CDR3 is 14 amino acids long. The J segment lost 2 bases and the V segment lost 6 bases, leaving 8 bases of the junction unmatched. The germline CDR1 and CDR2 sequences are DFQATT and SNEGSKA (reference sequence). CDR3 DNA: TGCAGTGCCCCACCGACAGGGGAAAACTATGGCTACACCTTC. Translated, it gives CSAPPTGENYGYTF.

This clonotype was seen at least ten times. The chain joins TRBV4-3 to TRBJ2-7; D remains unclear. The CDR3 consists of 14 residues. V was cut by 0 bases and J by 3 bases, with 9 bases left in between. Germline CDR1 LGHNA, CDR2 YSLEER. The CDR3, as DNA: TGCGCCAGCAGCCAAGACGTACAGCTCTACGAGCAGTACTTC. This gives the protein CASSQDVQLYEQYF.

The chain couples TRBV19 to TRBJ2-7; D may be TRBD1 (5 bases). Trimming removed 6 bases at V and 4 bases at J, with 13 bases between. This CDR3 is built from 13 residues. Germline-derived CDR1 and CDR2 are LNHDA and SQIVND (reference sequence). The CDR3 DNA follows: TGTGCCAGTAGCGAGGACATTACGTACGAGCAGTACTTC. Translating gives CASSEDITYEQYF.